A single sample gave rise to the 8 T cell receptor beta chains below, sequenced in a study of regulatory T cells in long-lasting Graves disease. Time point here: persistent/refractory GD, antithyroid drugs over 5 years with positive TRAb. PBMCs were the source of the RNA used for TCR sequencing. Arm-PCR with iRepertoire HTBI primers amplified the CDR3 regions for these TCR beta libraries. TCRdb itself ran the multiplex PCR reads through MiXCR, one entry per CDR3 protein. The sample yields approximately 400,000 distinct CDR3 sequences, approximately 25% seen once. Sequencing used peripheral blood mononuclear cells (PBMCs), obtained when the disease was refractory, from a patient treated with antithyroid drugs. These receptors all stem from a woman in her thirties or forties with Graves disease.

V usage is TRBV30 and J usage is TRBJ1-2, with 8 bases matching TRBD1. Unmatched junction bases numbered 6, after V lost 2 bases and J lost 4 bases. The germline CDR1 and CDR2 sequences are GTSNPN and SVGIG (reference sequence). The CDR3 sequence is 14 residues long. The CDR3 bases are TGTGCCTGGAGTTCACGACAGGGGCGCTATGGCTACACCTTC. Residues: CAWSSRQGRYGYTF.

The J gene is TRBJ1-3, the V gene TRBV6-5; no firm D call. CDR1 MNHEY and CDR2 SVGAGI come from the germline V gene. The CDR3 runs 15 residues. Trimming removed 0 bases at V and 0 bases at J, with 6 bases between. In DNA form, the CDR3 reads TGTGCCAGCAGTTACTCGGGAAACTCTGGAAACACCATATATTTT. Its protein product is CASSYSGNSGNTIYF.

The CDR3 is CASSTLGGELFF. In DNA, the CDR3 is TGTGCCAGCAGCACACTTGGGGGGGAGCTGTTTTTT. The chain is built from TRBV28 and TRBJ2-2; D remains unclear. There are 12 residues in the CDR3. The germline V gene has CDR1 MDHEN and CDR2 SYDVKM. V lost 6 bases and J lost 8, with 10 bases in between.

The chain joins TRBV7-2 to TRBJ1-4; 10 bases fit TRBD1. V was clipped by 3 bases and J by 6 bases; unmatched bases: 7. The CDR3 is made up of 16 amino acids. The germline V gene has CDR1 SGHTA and CDR2 FQGNSA. CDR3 nucleotide sequence: TGTGCCAGCAGCTTGTACGGGACAGGGGCAGATGAAAAACTGTTTTTT. The encoded protein is CASSLYGTGADEKLFF.

This clonotype was seen at least ten times. This chain joins TRBV7-9 and TRBJ2-5; D perhaps matches TRBD2 (6 bases). Germline V gives CDR1 SEHNR, CDR2 FQNEAQ (reference sequence). Trimming removed 0 bases from V and 0 bases from J, with 14 bases in between. This CDR3 comprises 17 residues. The CDR3 DNA is TGTGCCAGCAGCTTAGCGGACCTAGGAGGGTACCAAGAGACCCAGTACTTC. It encodes CASSLADLGGYQETQYF.

Many counts were recorded for this clonotype. The chain is built from TRBV28 and TRBJ2-5; 16 bases fit TRBD2. With 5 bases clipped from V and 2 bases from J, the junction kept 11 bases outside the gene matches. CDR1 and CDR2 (germline): MDHEN, SYDVKM. The CDR3 runs 19 residues. The chain's CDR3 is CASSNRGTSGRAAQETQYF. The CDR3 DNA reads TGTGCCAGCAGTAACAGGGGGACTAGCGGGAGGGCGGCGCAAGAGACCCAGTACTTC. The full variable domain, in which reference TRBV28 and TRBJ2-5 provide the parts outside the CDR3, is DVKVTQSSRYLVKRTGEKVFLECVQDMDHENMFWYRQDPGLGLRLIYFSYDVKMKEKGDIPEGYSVSREKKERFSLILESASTNQTSMYLCASSNRGTSGRAAQETQYFGPGTRLLVL.

In its sample, this clonotype was seen many times. This CDR3 reads CASSLGQLNQPQHF. CDR3 in DNA: TGTGCCAGCAGTTTAGGGCAGCTCAATCAGCCCCAGCATTTT. The rearrangement joins TRBV28 to TRBJ1-5; D gene ambiguous. CDR1 is MDHEN, CDR2 SYDVKM, per germline. This CDR3 region has 14 residues. Trimming left V 2 bases short and J 3 bases short, with 8 bases between.

This clonotype was seen a few times. The V call is TRBV6-5, the J call TRBJ2-5; TRBD2 matches at 8 bases. The CDR3 contains 14 residues. CDR1 and CDR2 from the germline V gene are MNHEY and SVGAGI. J lost 4 bases, V lost 4 bases, and 5 bases had no gene match. CDR3 residues: CASSSVAGRETQYF. The CDR3 DNA reads as TGTGCCAGCAGTTCGGTAGCGGGGCGAGAGACCCAGTACTTC.